These T cell receptor beta chains were read from a single sample in a study of CD8+CD57+ T cells in acquired aplastic anemia. TCRdb itself ran the reads through MiXCR, one entry per CDR3 protein. The table lists approximately 260,000 distinct CDR3 sequences, 82% of them singletons, with 35% to 50% in the top ten. The sequenced sample was sorted CD4+, CD8+, or CD8+CD57+ T cells (not recorded which) from PBMCs. Every receptor here comes from a human donor with aplastic anemia. CDR3s include the opening cysteine and the closing phenylalanine or tryptophan.

V	J	CDR3
TRBV7-2	TRBJ2-3	CASSSTGAEEQFYF
TRBV24-1	TRBJ1-2	CASRTRGRGLEYGYTF
TRBV6-1	TRBJ2-7	CASSEALGYEQYF
TRBV7-6	TRBJ2-3	CASSLGGGNEQYF
TRBV7-8	TRBJ1-2	CASSWGGGSNTGYTF
TRBV7-9	TRBJ2-1	CASSFRRAKENEQFF
TRBV9	TRBJ2-1	CSSSDGGVHEQLFF
TRBV7-9	TRBJ2-1	CASSANDTQYIGPFF
TRBV7-8	TRBJ2-1	CASSLARGPDSDEQFF
TRBV9	TRBJ2-3	CASNRGTSPTGEF